These 7 T cell receptor beta chains originate from one sample sequenced in a study of T-cell reconstitution after alpha-beta-depleted transplantation in children. A library of TCRbeta sequences, prepared with unique molecular identifiers, was generated. TCRdb re-called the PCR reads with MiXCR, one entry per CDR3 protein. The data contain 500,000 to 600,000 distinct CDR3 sequences, approximately 30% of them singletons. The source was PBMCs, collected before TCRalphabeta/CD19-depleted stem cell transplant. The source of these receptors is a boy in the first two years of life with Wiskott-Aldrich syndrome, due to receive a stem cell transplant.

V and J are TRBV5-1 and TRBJ2-7, with 7 bases lining up with TRBD2. With 4 bases clipped from V and 5 bases from J, the junction kept 9 bases outside the gene matches. Germline V CDR1 and CDR2: SGHRS, YFSETQ. This CDR3 contains 14 residues. The CDR3, as DNA: TGCGCCAGCAGCCCGAGAGAGGGGAGGGACGAGCAGTACTTC. Translation: CASSPREGRDEQYF.

The rearrangement links TRBV3-1 to TRBJ2-5; the D call may be TRBD1 or TRBD2 (7 bases each). This CDR3 has 15 amino acids. Looked up from germline, CDR1 is LGHDT and CDR2 is YNNKEL (reference sequence). Trimming took 4 bases from V and 5 from J, leaving 17 bases between them. CDR3 amino acids: CASSPNRGGEETQYF. The CDR3 DNA reads as TGTGCCAGCAGCCCCAACAGGGGAGGGGAGGAGACCCAGTACTTC.

To note about this clonotype: The junction differs from germline at one of its ends, possibly a read error. The J gene is TRBJ2-7, the V gene TRBV28; D possibly corresponds to TRBD1 (5 bases). The germline CDR1 and CDR2 sequences are MDHEN and SYDVKM. This CDR3 region has 14 residues. This CDR3 reads CASSFWGALAEQYF. The CDR3 region has the DNA TGTGCCAGTAGTTTTTGGGGCGCGTTGGCGGAGCAGTACTTC.

The CDR3, as DNA: TGTGCCTCCGGGAGGACAGGGCTCTATGGCTACACCTTC. Translation: CASGRTGLYGYTF. V usage is TRBV10-3 and J usage is TRBJ1-2, with 8 bases matching TRBD1. The CDR3 is 13 amino acids. With V trimmed by 11 bases and J by 4 bases, 9 bases remained unmatched. Germline CDR1 ENHRY, CDR2 SYGVKD.

This clonotype has only a few counts. This chain uses TRBV20-1 with TRBJ2-3, with a possible D match to TRBD2 (5 bases). The V end was cut by 5 bases, the J end by 3 bases, with 12 bases between. CDR3 length: 13 amino acids. Per germline, CDR1 DFQATT and CDR2 SNEGSKA (reference sequence). DNA of the CDR3: TGCAGTGCTCTGAGGGCCCTTACAGATACGCAGTATTTT. This gives the protein CSALRALTDTQYF.

The CDR3 nucleotides read TGCGCCAGCAGTTCTAGTCAAGTGAACACCGGGGAGCTGTTTTTT. This gives the protein CASSSSQVNTGELFF. The rearrangement links TRBV5-1 to TRBJ2-2, with D unresolved. The CDR3 is 15 amino acids. Germline CDR1 SGHRS, CDR2 YFSETQ. Trimming removed 5 bases from V and 1 base from J, with 12 bases in between. Complete variable domain (other parts from reference TRBV5-1 and TRBJ2-2): KAGVTQTPRYLIKTRGQQVTLSCSPISGHRSVSWYQQTPGQGLQFLFEYFSETQRNKGNFPGRFSGRQFSNSRSEMNVSTLELGDSALYLCASSSSQVNTGELFFGEGSRLTVL.

In this sample, this clonotype turned up a few times. The gene calls are TRBV18 and TRBJ2-7; D is uncertain. The germline V gene encodes CDR1 KGHSH and CDR2 LQKENI. The CDR3 length is 14 residues. V was clipped by 0 bases and J by 4 bases, with 10 bases between them. The CDR3 region is CASSPPLTLYEQYF. CDR3 coding DNA: TGTGCCAGCTCACCACCATTGACCCTTTACGAGCAGTACTTC.